This T cell receptor (beta chain) stems from a study of cytomegalovirus exposure and HLA in healthy donors. General observations from the study: There were a few CMV-associated chains whose specificity for CMV antigens was confirmed in vitro. Within an earlier analysis, most TCR beta V segments proved productive either about 87% or about 30% of the time. Trimming of TCR beta V- and J-genes showed a link, identified in a later analysis, to a missense DCLRE1C variant.

The length of the CDR3 is 16 residues. Trimming took 6 bases from V and 5 from J; bases not matched to a gene: 15. From germline, CDR1 is MNHEY and CDR2 SMNVEV (reference sequence). The PCR ran on 60 Vbeta and 13 Jbeta primers. TCRdb's table, derived via immunoSEQ multiplex PCR, lists solely in-frame clones and lacks some. The sample lists about 130,000 clones; about four fifths were seen once. Regarding this clone: The antigen remains undetermined.

At sampling all donors were nominally healthy, likely with unrecorded immune exposures. The receptor was derived from a woman aged 55-69 years in good health and CMV-seropositive. The V and J genes are TRBV27 and TRBJ2-7, with 8 bases matching TRBD2. Material for sequencing was PBMCs. CDR3 coding DNA: TGTGCCAGCAGCCGCCGTTCGGCGGGGGGCGTTAACGAGCAGTACTTC. Translated, it gives CASSRRSAGGVNEQYF.